Listed here are 17 T cell receptor beta chains from one sample, sequenced in a study of blood T cell repertoires in COVID-19. Data came from immunoSEQ multiplex PCR; TCRdb stores just in-frame clones and leaves some out. The data contain about 330,000 clones, 88% of them singletons. Sequenced: PBMCs or T cells enriched from blood (not recorded which). These receptors were obtained from a man aged 25-45 years who had recovered from COVID-19.

The V call is TRBV5-5, the J call TRBJ2-3; 13 positions match TRBD2. The CDR3 runs 17 residues. J lost 3 bases, V lost 1 base, and 5 bases had no gene match. Per the germline V gene, CDR1 is SGHKS and CDR2 is YYEKEE (reference sequence). CDR3: CASSLRLLAGGTDTQYF. CDR3 nucleotide sequence: TGTGCCAGCAGCTTGCGACTACTAGCGGGGGGGACAGATACGCAGTATTTT.

This chain joins TRBV3-1 (or the pseudogene TRBV3-2) and TRBJ2-7; 8 positions match TRBD2. The V gene end was trimmed by 4 bases and the J gene end by 0 bases; junction bases not matched to a gene: 8. The germline CDR1 and CDR2 sequences are LGHDT and YNNKEL (reference sequence). CDR3 length equals 16 residues. CDR3: CASSPWTSRSSYEQYF. CDR3 sequence (DNA): TGTGCCAGCAGCCCCTGGACTAGCCGGAGCTCCTACGAGCAGTACTTC.

V is TRBV6-5 and J is TRBJ2-1; 8 bases match TRBD1. The CDR3 loop spans 16 amino acids. Germline trimming cut 0 bases from V and 5 bases from J; bases unmatched to any gene: 6. The germline V gene has CDR1 MNHEY and CDR2 SVGAGI. The CDR3 region has the DNA TGTGCCAGCAGTTACTCCCGGACAGGGTTCGACAATGAGCAGTTCTTC. This sequence encodes CASSYSRTGFDNEQFF.

The chain combines TRBV2 with TRBJ1-4; the match to TRBD1 covers 9 bases. J gave up 7 bases and V 2 bases, and 5 bases lay outside the gene matches. CDR1 is SNHLY and CDR2 is FYNNEI in the germline V gene. There are 15 residues in the CDR3. CDR3 in DNA: TGTGCCAGCAGTGAACGGACAGGGGTGGCTGAAAAACTGTTTTTT. Protein product: CASSERTGVAEKLFF. The variable domain in full, with the rest retrieved from reference TRBV2 and TRBJ1-4, is EPEVTQTPSHQVTQMGQEVILRCVPISNHLYFYWYRQILGQKVEFLVSFYNNEISEKSEIFDDQFSVERPDGSNFTLKIRSTKLEDSAMYFCASSERTGVAEKLFFGSGTQLSVL.

This clone was recorded only once. The gene calls are TRBV25-1 and TRBJ2-7; the D gene is possibly TRBD1 (5 bases). Looked up from germline, CDR1 is MGHDK and CDR2 is SYGVNS. CDR3 size: 13 residues. With 2 bases removed from V and 6 bases from J, the gap between germline ends came to 11 bases. CDR3 DNA: TGTGCCAGCAGTGAAGGGGCGGTAAGCGAGCAGTACTTC. Protein product: CASSEGAVSEQYF.

This clone occurred once. This chain joins TRBV4-1 and TRBJ2-5; TRBD2 matches 14 bases. Per the germline V gene, CDR1 is MGHRA and CDR2 is YSYEKL. J lost 5 bases, V lost 2 bases, and 4 bases had no gene match. CDR3 length equals 16 residues. CDR3: CASSQSRTSGGETQYF. CDR3 bases: TGCGCCAGCAGCCAATCGCGGACTAGCGGGGGGGAGACCCAGTACTTC.

CDR3 loop: CASSLDSWGGETQYF. For the CDR3, the DNA is TGCGCCAGCAGCTTGGATTCGTGGGGGGGAGAGACCCAGTACTTC. The chain uses TRBV5-1 and TRBJ2-5, with 7 bases aligning to TRBD2. Germline CDR1 and CDR2: SGHRS and YFSETQ. The CDR3 covers 15 residues. V lost 0 bases to trimming and J lost 4 bases; unmatched junction nucleotides: 6.

This clone was found once. The rearrangement links TRBV12-3 or TRBV12-4 to TRBJ1-1, with D possibly TRBD1 on 5 matching bases. The V gene lost 6 bases and the J gene lost 2 bases, with 10 bases spanning the gap. The CDR3 is 13 residues long. The CDR3 coding sequence is TGTGCCAGCAGCCGACAGCAAAACACTGAAGCTTTCTTT. Amino acids: CASSRQQNTEAFF.

In this sample, this clone turned up once. The chain combines TRBV19 with TRBJ1-5, with D perhaps TRBD1 (5 bases). Trimming took 3 bases from V and 7 from J, leaving 13 bases between them. This CDR3 has 14 amino acids. Germline CDR1 and CDR2: LNHDA and SQIVND (reference sequence). As DNA, the CDR3 is TGTGCCAGTAGTATTGTGGGGAACAGGCAGCCCCAGCATTTT. Amino acids: CASSIVGNRQPQHF.

The chain couples TRBV18 to TRBJ2-1, with a tentative D call TRBD2 (5 bases). V was pared by 1 base and J by 5 bases, with 15 bases between. This CDR3 has 16 residues. The germline V gene encodes CDR1 KGHSH and CDR2 LQKENI. The CDR3 DNA reads TGTGCCAGCTCACCACTAGCGCCCATAAATGACAATGAGCAGTTCTTC. Translated, it gives CASSPLAPINDNEQFF.

The rearrangement joins TRBV5-1 to TRBJ2-2; perhaps TRBD1 as D (5 bases). V was shortened by 2 bases and J by 4 bases, with 12 bases between the two germline ends. The CDR3 loop spans 15 amino acids. Per the germline V gene, CDR1 is SGHRS and CDR2 is YFSETQ. CDR3 DNA sequence: TGCGCCAGCAGCTTTGGTCAGGGCCTCACCGGGGAGCTGTTTTTT. Amino acids: CASSFGQGLTGELFF.

This clone appeared once. The V and J genes are TRBV3-1 (or the pseudogene TRBV3-2) and TRBJ2-3, with D possibly TRBD2 on 6 matching bases. V lost 7 bases, J lost 6 bases, and 14 bases lay in between. Germline V gene data show CDR1 as LGHDT and CDR2 as YNNKEL (reference sequence). The CDR3 has 13 amino acids. In DNA, the CDR3 is TGTGCCAGCACTGGATTGGCGGGGGATACGCAGTATTTT. It yields the protein CASTGLAGDTQYF.

CDR3 in DNA: TGTGCCAGCAGTGCCTTACCCCGGGACAGGCTGACCTCCTACGAGCAGTACTTC. Its protein is CASSALPRDRLTSYEQYF. This chain joins TRBV25-1 and TRBJ2-7; TRBD1 aligns across 8 bases. V was clipped by 4 bases and J by 0 bases; unmatched bases: 14. Germline-derived CDR1 and CDR2 are MGHDK and SYGVNS. CDR3 length: 18 amino acids.

The J gene is TRBJ2-7, the V gene TRBV5-4; D possibly corresponds to TRBD1 (6 bases). V was cut by 2 bases and J by 6 bases, with 12 bases left in between. The V gene's germline CDR1 is SGHNT and CDR2 YYREEE (reference sequence). The CDR3 covers 13 residues. DNA for the CDR3: TGTGCCAGCAGCTTCCAGGGGCGGATCGAGCAGTACTTC. Its protein product is CASSFQGRIEQYF.

In this sample, this clone turned up a few times. The chain has TRBV5-1 and TRBJ2-7, with D tentatively TRBD1 (6 bases). Germline V gives CDR1 SGHRS, CDR2 YFSETQ. The V and J ends lost 0 bases and 7 bases respectively, with 14 bases between them. The CDR3 sequence is 14 residues long. Written as DNA, the CDR3 is TGCGCCAGCAGCTTGGGGATGGGGGCTCGAGAGCAGTACTTC. Its translation is CASSLGMGAREQYF.

V and J are TRBV7-9 and TRBJ2-2; D gene uncertain. Trimming stripped 1 base from V and 6 bases from J, with 15 bases between. The germline V gene has CDR1 SEHNR and CDR2 FQNEAQ (reference sequence). The CDR3 sequence is 16 residues long. The CDR3 reads CASSLVPQAPPGELFF. The CDR3 DNA reads TGTGCCAGCAGCTTAGTTCCGCAGGCGCCCCCCGGGGAGCTGTTTTTT.

V usage is TRBV7-3 and J usage is TRBJ2-1; 9 positions match TRBD2. The CDR3 spans 15 residues. Germline V gives CDR1 SGHTA, CDR2 FQGTGA. V lost 2 bases to trimming and J lost 6 bases; unmatched junction nucleotides: 5. In nucleotides, the CDR3 is TGTGCCAGCAGCTTATATAGCGGGGGTGTCAATGAGCAGTTCTTC. As protein: CASSLYSGGVNEQFF. Complete variable domain (other parts from reference TRBV7-3 and TRBJ2-1): GAGVSQTPSNKVTEKGKYVELRCDPISGHTALYWYRQSLGQGPEFLIYFQGTGAADDSGLPNDRFFAVRPEGSVSTLKIQRTERGDSAVYLCASSLYSGGVNEQFFGPGTRLTVL.